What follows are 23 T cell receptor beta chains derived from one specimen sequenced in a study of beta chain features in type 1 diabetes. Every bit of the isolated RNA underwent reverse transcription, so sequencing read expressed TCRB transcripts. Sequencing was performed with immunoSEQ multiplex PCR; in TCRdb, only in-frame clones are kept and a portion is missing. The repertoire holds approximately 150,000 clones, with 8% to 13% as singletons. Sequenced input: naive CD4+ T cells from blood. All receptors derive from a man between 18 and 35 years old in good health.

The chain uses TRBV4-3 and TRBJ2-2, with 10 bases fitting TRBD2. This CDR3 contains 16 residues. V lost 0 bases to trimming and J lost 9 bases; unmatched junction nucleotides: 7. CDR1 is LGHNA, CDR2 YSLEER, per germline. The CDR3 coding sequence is TGCGCCAGCAGCCAAGACAGCGGGGGGGCCAGGCGGGAGCTGTTTTTT. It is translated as CASSQDSGGARRELFF.

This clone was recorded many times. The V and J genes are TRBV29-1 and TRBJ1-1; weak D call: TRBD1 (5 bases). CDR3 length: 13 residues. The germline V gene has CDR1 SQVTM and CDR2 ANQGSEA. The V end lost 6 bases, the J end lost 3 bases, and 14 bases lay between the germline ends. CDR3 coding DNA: TGCAGCGTCGCGGGGGGTCAGTACACTGAAGCTTTCTTT. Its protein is CSVAGGQYTEAFF.

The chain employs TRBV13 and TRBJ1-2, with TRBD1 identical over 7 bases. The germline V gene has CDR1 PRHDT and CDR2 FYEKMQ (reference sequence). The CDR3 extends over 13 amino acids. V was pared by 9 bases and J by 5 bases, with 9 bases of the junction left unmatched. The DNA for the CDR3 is TGTGCCAGTCTCGCACAGGGGCGTTATGGCTACACCTTC. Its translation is CASLAQGRYGYTF.

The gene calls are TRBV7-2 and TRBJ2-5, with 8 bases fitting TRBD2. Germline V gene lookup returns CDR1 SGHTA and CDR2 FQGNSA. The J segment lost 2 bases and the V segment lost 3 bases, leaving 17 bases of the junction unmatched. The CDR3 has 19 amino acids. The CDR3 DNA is TGTGCCAGCAGCTTTTCCGGCCCGGTGGCGGGGGGATCACAAGAGACCCAGTACTTC. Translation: CASSFSGPVAGGSQETQYF.

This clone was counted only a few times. The CDR3 loop is CASSQGLVPETQYF. Written as DNA, the CDR3 is TGTGCCAGCAGCCAAGGACTAGTACCAGAGACCCAGTACTTC. This chain joins TRBV4-2 and TRBJ2-5; perhaps TRBD2 as D (6 bases). V shed 1 base and J shed 4 bases, with 10 bases lying between them. This CDR3 has 14 amino acids. The germline gives CDR1 LGHNA, CDR2 YNFKEQ.

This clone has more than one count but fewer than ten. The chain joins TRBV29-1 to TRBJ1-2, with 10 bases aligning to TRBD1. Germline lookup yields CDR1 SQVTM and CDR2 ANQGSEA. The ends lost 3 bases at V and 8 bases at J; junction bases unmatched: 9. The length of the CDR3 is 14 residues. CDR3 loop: CSVERGQGSKGYTF. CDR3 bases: TGCAGCGTTGAGCGGGGACAGGGGTCGAAAGGCTACACCTTC.

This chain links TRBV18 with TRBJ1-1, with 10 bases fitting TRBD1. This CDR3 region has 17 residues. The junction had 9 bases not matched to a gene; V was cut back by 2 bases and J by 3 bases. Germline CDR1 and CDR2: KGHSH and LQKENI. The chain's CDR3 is CASSPNSRQGAYTEAFF. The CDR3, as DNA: TGTGCCAGCTCACCAAATTCGAGACAGGGGGCTTACACTGAAGCTTTCTTT.

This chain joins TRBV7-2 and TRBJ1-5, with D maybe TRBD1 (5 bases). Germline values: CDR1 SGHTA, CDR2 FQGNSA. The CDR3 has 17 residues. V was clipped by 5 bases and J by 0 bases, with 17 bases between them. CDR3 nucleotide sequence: TGTGCCAGCAGCGGAGTAGCAGGGATCAATAGCAATCAGCCCCAGCATTTT. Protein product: CASSGVAGINSNQPQHF.

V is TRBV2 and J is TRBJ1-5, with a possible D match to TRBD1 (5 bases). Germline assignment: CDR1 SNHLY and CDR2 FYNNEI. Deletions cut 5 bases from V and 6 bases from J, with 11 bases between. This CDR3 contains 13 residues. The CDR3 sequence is CASSRQGPQPQHF. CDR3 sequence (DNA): TGTGCCAGCAGTAGGCAGGGCCCTCAGCCCCAGCATTTT.

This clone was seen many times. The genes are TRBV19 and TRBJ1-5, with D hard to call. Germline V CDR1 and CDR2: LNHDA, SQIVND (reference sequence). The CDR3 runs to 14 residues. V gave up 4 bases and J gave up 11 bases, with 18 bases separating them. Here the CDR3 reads CASSTTLPLAAQHF. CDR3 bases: TGTGCCAGTAGTACAACCCTACCCCTGGCGGCCCAGCATTTT.

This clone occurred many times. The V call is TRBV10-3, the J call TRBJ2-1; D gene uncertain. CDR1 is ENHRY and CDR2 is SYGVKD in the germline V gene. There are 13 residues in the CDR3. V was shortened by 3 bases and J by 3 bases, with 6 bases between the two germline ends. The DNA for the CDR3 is TGTGCCATCAGTGATAAGAGCTACAATGAGCAGTTCTTC. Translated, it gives CAISDKSYNEQFF.

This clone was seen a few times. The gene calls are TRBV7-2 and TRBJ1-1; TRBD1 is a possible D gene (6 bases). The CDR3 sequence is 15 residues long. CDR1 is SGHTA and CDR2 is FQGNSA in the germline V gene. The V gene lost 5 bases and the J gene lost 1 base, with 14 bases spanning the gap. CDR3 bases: TGTGCCAGCAGCCTGCTGGGGGCCCCGAACACTGAAGCTTTCTTT. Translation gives CASSLLGAPNTEAFF. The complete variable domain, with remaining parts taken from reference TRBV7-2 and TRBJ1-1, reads GAGVSQSPSNKVTEKGKDVELRCDPISGHTALYWYRQSLGQGLEFLIYFQGNSAPDKSGLPSDRFSAERTGGSVSTLTIQRTQQEDSAVYLCASSLLGAPNTEAFFGQGTRLTVV.

CDR3 nucleotides: TGTGCCAGCAGCCCCCAGGGGGCCACTGAAGCTTTCTTT. Amino acid sequence: CASSPQGATEAFF. The chain carries TRBV7-8 and TRBJ1-1, with TRBD1 matching 8 bases. V was clipped by 5 bases and J by 4 bases; unmatched bases: 3. The CDR3 sequence is 13 residues long. Germline CDR1 and CDR2: SGHVS and FQNEAQ.

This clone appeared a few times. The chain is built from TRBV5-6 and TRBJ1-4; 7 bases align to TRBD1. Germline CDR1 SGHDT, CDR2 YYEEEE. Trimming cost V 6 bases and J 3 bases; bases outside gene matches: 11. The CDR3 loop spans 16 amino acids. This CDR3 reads CASTRQGAAANEKLFF. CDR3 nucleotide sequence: TGTGCCAGCACCCGACAGGGAGCAGCAGCTAATGAAAAACTGTTTTTT.

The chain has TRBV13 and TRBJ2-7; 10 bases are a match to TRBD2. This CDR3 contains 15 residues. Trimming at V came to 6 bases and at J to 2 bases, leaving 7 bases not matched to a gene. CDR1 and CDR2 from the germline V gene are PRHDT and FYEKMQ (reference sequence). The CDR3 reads CASRSSSGGTYEQYF. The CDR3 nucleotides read TGTGCCAGCAGAAGTAGTAGCGGGGGGACCTACGAGCAGTACTTC.

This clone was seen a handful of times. The CDR3 nucleotides are TGTGCCAGCACCGGGACAGGCCACTATGGCTACACCTTC. Its protein product is CASTGTGHYGYTF. This chain joins TRBV2 and TRBJ1-2; 8 bases are a match to TRBD1. From germline, CDR1 is SNHLY and CDR2 FYNNEI. The CDR3 spans 13 residues. V trimming: 7 bases; J trimming: 3 bases; junction bases outside the gene matches: 4. Complete variable domain (other parts from reference TRBV2 and TRBJ1-2): EPEVTQTPSHQVTQMGQEVILRCVPISNHLYFYWYRQILGQKVEFLVSFYNNEISEKSEIFDDQFSVERPDGSNFTLKIRSTKLEDSAMYFCASTGTGHYGYTFGSGTRLTVV.

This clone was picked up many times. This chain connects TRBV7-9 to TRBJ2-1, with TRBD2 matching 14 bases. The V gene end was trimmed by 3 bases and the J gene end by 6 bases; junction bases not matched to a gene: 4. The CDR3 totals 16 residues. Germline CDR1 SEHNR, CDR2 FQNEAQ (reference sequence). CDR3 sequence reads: CASSFTGLAGGNEQFF. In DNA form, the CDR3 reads TGTGCCAGCAGCTTCACAGGACTAGCGGGGGGCAATGAGCAGTTCTTC. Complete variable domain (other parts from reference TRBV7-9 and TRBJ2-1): DTGVSQNPRHKITKRGQNVTFRCDPISEHNRLYWYRQTLGQGPEFLTYFQNEAQLEKSRLLSDRFSAERPKGSFSTLEIQRTEQGDSAMYLCASSFTGLAGGNEQFFGPGTRLTVL.

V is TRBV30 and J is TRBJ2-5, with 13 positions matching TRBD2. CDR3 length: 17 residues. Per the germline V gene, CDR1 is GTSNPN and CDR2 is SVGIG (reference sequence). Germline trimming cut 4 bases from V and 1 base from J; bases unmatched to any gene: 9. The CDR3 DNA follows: TGTGCCTGGAATACGGGACTAGCGGGGACTGGCCAAGAGACCCAGTACTTC. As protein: CAWNTGLAGTGQETQYF.

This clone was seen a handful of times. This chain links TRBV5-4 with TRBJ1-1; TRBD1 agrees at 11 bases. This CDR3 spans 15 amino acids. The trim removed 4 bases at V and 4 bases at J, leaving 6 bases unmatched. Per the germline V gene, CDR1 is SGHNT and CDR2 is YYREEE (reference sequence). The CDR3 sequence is CASSGAGTGGTEAFF. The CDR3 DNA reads TGTGCCAGCAGCGGAGCCGGGACAGGGGGCACTGAAGCTTTCTTT.

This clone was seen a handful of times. The CDR3 spells CASSPPADSYEQYF. DNA for the CDR3: TGTGCCAGCAGCCCCCCCGCAGACTCCTACGAGCAGTACTTC. V and J are TRBV11-2 and TRBJ2-7; D uncertain. The V end was cut by 5 bases, the J end by 0 bases, with 11 bases between. Germline CDR1 reads SGHAT; CDR2 reads FQNNGV. CDR3 length: 14 residues. The full variable domain, its missing parts supplied by reference TRBV11-2 and TRBJ2-7, is EAGVAQSPRYKIIEKRQSVAFWCNPISGHATLYWYQQILGQGPKLLIQFQNNGVVDDSQLPKDRFSAERLKGVDSTLKIQPAKLEDSAVYLCASSPPADSYEQYFGPGTRLTVT.

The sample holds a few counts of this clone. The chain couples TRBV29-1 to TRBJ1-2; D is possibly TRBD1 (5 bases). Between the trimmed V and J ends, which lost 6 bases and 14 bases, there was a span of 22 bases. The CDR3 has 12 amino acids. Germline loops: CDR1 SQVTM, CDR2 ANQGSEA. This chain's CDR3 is CSVVVTDLLGTF. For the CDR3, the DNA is TGCAGCGTAGTTGTGACAGACCTACTTGGGACCTTC.

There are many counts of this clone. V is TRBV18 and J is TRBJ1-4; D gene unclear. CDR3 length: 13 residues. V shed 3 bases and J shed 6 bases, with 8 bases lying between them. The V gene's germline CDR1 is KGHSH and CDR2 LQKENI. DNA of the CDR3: TGTGCCAGCTCACCTCTCCGAGATGAAAAACTGTTTTTT. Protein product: CASSPLRDEKLFF. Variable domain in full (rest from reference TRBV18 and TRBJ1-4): NAGVMQNPRHLVRRRGQEARLRCSPMKGHSHVYWYRQLPEEGLKFMVYLQKENIIDESGMPKERFSAEFPKEGPSILRIQQVVRGDSAAYFCASSPLRDEKLFFGSGTQLSVL.

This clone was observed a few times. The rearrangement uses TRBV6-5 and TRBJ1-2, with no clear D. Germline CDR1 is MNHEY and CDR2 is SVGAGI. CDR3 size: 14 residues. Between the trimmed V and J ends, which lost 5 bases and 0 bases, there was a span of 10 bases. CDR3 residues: CASSAATTNYGYTF. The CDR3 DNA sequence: TGTGCCAGCAGTGCAGCAACTACTAACTATGGCTACACCTTC.